The entry below describes one TCR beta chain. Its specificity is unknown. Repertoires were generated with immunoSEQ multiplex PCR, while TCRdb's copy carries only in-frame clones and drops some. This sample yields approximately 29,000 clones, of which roughly 82% are seen a single time; about 6% belongs to the top ten. CDR3 length: 15 residues. V was pared by 3 bases and J by 0 bases, with 11 bases between. Germline CDR1 and CDR2: LNHDA and SQIVND (reference sequence). The data stem from a study of chemoradiotherapy in HPV16-positive cancers. Across the whole study: Functional T-cell assays on a couple of HPV16-positive patients' cells defined candidate HPV-specific clones and common TCR motifs. Study-level points and caveats: Only a couple of HPV16-positive patients supplied the functional HPV-specificity definition. Candidate HPV-specific clones and E7-related TCR motifs grew in tumor during treatment.

Over chemoradiotherapy, repertoires were sampled more than once. The chain employs TRBV19 and TRBJ1-1, with D perhaps TRBD1 (5 bases). The sequence was obtained from a human donor with HPV-associated anogenital cancer. This specimen consisted of blood, obtained from a patient who underwent chemoradiotherapy. The CDR3 DNA follows: TGTGCCAGTAGTATGTCAGGGAACATGAACACTGAAGCTTTCTTT. Translated, it gives CASSMSGNMNTEAFF. The whole variable domain, remainder taken from reference TRBV19 and TRBJ1-1, is DGGITQSPKYLFRKEGQNVTLSCEQNLNHDAMYWYRQDPGQGLRLIYYSQIVNDFQKGDIAEGYSVSREKKESFPLTVTSAQKNPTAFYLCASSMSGNMNTEAFFGQGTRLTVV.